The 21 T cell receptor beta chains listed next were all sequenced from one sample in a study of blood T cells in healthy people across ages. A second PCR of 7 to 11 cycles used a sample-barcoded 5' primer and a J-beta primer mix. TCRdb reprocessed the 5' RACE reads via MiXCR and lists one record per CDR3 protein. Among roughly 860,000 distinct CDR3 sequences listed, around 68% were seen once. The sequenced sample was blood. The receptor set was obtained from a man younger than 45 in good health.

The gene calls are TRBV5-1 and TRBJ2-7; 8 positions match TRBD1. The J segment lost 3 bases and the V segment lost 4 bases, leaving 6 bases of the junction unmatched. The CDR3 is 14 residues long. Germline CDR1 reads SGHRS; CDR2 reads YFSETQ. CDR3 residues: CASSRRTGFYEQYF. The CDR3 DNA follows: TGCGCCAGCAGCAGAAGGACAGGGTTCTACGAGCAGTACTTC.

The chain uses TRBV9 and TRBJ1-1, with a possible D match to TRBD1 (5 bases). Germline V CDR1 and CDR2: SGDLS, YYNGEE. The length of the CDR3 is 16 residues. V was shortened by 2 bases and J by 1 base, with 15 bases between the two germline ends. DNA for the CDR3: TGTGCCAGCAGCGTCACAGCCGGGGACGGGAACACTGAAGCTTTCTTT. It codes for CASSVTAGDGNTEAFF.

This clonotype was seen only a few times. The rearrangement uses TRBV12-3 or TRBV12-4 and TRBJ2-7, with 8 bases aligning to TRBD1. V was clipped by 5 bases and J by 6 bases; unmatched bases: 9. This CDR3 is 14 amino acids long. The CDR3 nucleotides are TGTGCCAGCAGTAACCGGGACAGGACACCCGAGCAGTACTTC. Its translation: CASSNRDRTPEQYF.

The chain joins TRBV29-1 to TRBJ2-1; D may be TRBD2 (5 bases). CDR1 and CDR2 from the germline V gene are SQVTM and ANQGSEA. The CDR3 runs 11 residues. Trimming took 5 bases from V and 9 from J, leaving 11 bases between them. The CDR3 reads CSVPAGSEQFF. CDR3 nucleotide sequence: TGCAGCGTTCCAGCTGGGAGTGAGCAGTTCTTC.

The chain recombines TRBV28 with TRBJ1-2; 8 bases are shared with TRBD1. V trimming: 6 bases; J trimming: 7 bases; junction bases outside the gene matches: 7. This CDR3 has 13 amino acids. Germline CDR1 and CDR2: MDHEN and SYDVKM. CDR3 bases: TGTGCCAGCAGGACAGGGGAGGCGGGTGGCTACACCTTC. This codes for CASRTGEAGGYTF.

This clonotype appeared a few times. The chain has TRBV4-2 and TRBJ2-1; no clear D. Between the trimmed V and J ends, which lost 1 base and 15 bases, there was a span of 19 bases. Germline assignment: CDR1 LGHNA and CDR2 YNFKEQ. The CDR3 has 14 residues. This CDR3 is CASSQVAGDGRGFF. CDR3 in DNA: TGTGCCAGCAGCCAAGTCGCCGGCGATGGAAGAGGGTTCTTC.

The chain joins TRBV12-3 or TRBV12-4 to TRBJ2-2; D unclear. The V gene lost 2 bases and the J gene lost 8 bases, with 15 bases spanning the gap. This CDR3 spans 15 amino acids. The CDR3 region has the DNA TGTGCCAGCAGTTTATGGAGTCCTCTGGGAGGGGAGCTGTTTTTT. Translating gives CASSLWSPLGGELFF.

V and J are TRBV5-1 and TRBJ1-2; D may be TRBD1 (5 bases). The germline V and J ends were trimmed by 1 base and 7 bases, with 14 bases remaining between them. This CDR3 comprises 14 residues. Per the germline V gene, CDR1 is SGHRS and CDR2 is YFSETQ. The CDR3 DNA sequence: TGCGCCAGCAGCTTGACGGAGGCGAGGGGTGGCTACACCTTC. Protein sequence: CASSLTEARGGYTF.

In its sample, this clonotype was seen many times. This chain uses TRBV11-1 with TRBJ2-1; 7 bases fit TRBD1. Looked up from germline, CDR1 is SGHAT and CDR2 is FQDESV (reference sequence). The CDR3 is 14 amino acids. The V gene end was trimmed by 8 bases and the J gene end by 6 bases; junction bases not matched to a gene: 10. For the CDR3, the DNA is TGTGCCAGCGGAAGGACAGGCAATACCAATGAGCAGTTCTTC. This codes for CASGRTGNTNEQFF.

The chain has TRBV5-1 and TRBJ2-7; 8 nucleotides agree with TRBD2. Germline values: CDR1 SGHRS, CDR2 YFSETQ. The CDR3 extends over 15 amino acids. The V segment lost 0 bases and the J segment 6 bases; nucleotides outside the gene matches: 8. The CDR3 sequence is CASSLARGGGIEQYF. As DNA, the CDR3 is TGCGCCAGCAGCTTGGCCCGGGGCGGGGGGATCGAGCAGTACTTC. Together with reference TRBV5-1 and TRBJ2-7, the CDR3 gives the full variable domain: KAGVTQTPRYLIKTRGQQVTLSCSPISGHRSVSWYQQTPGQGLQFLFEYFSETQRNKGNFPGRFSGRQFSNSRSEMNVSTLELGDSALYLCASSLARGGGIEQYFGPGTRLTVT.

The gene calls are TRBV3-1 and TRBJ2-5, with D possibly matching TRBD1 (6 bases). The CDR3 spans 17 residues. Germline lookup yields CDR1 LGHDT and CDR2 YNNKEL (reference sequence). V gave up 7 bases and J gave up 2 bases, with 23 bases separating them. CDR3 sequence reads: CASNRGKAGVPQETQYF. The CDR3, as DNA: TGTGCCAGCAACCGTGGGAAGGCAGGGGTCCCACAAGAGACCCAGTACTTC.

This clonotype was observed a few times. V and J are TRBV4-3 and TRBJ2-5; 9 positions match TRBD2. The better agreement between TRBJ2-7 and the DNA end casts doubt on the J call. The CDR3 has 14 amino acids. Germline assignment: CDR1 LGHNA and CDR2 YSLEER. CDR3 region: CASSQGLAGNEQYF. CDR3 nucleotides: TGCGCCAGCAGCCAAGGGCTAGCGGGGAACGAGCAGTACTTC.

The rearrangement joins TRBV2 to TRBJ1-2; no clear D. The CDR3 is 13 residues long. Trimming removed 2 bases from V and 4 bases from J, with 8 bases in between. The germline CDR1 and CDR2 sequences are SNHLY and FYNNEI. The CDR3 nucleotides are TGTGCCAGCAGTGAAAGGATTCTCTATGGCTACACCTTC. Its translation: CASSERILYGYTF.

This clonotype has more than one count but fewer than ten. V usage is TRBV6-1 and J usage is TRBJ1-6, with D uncertain. CDR1 is MNHNS and CDR2 is SASEGT in the germline V gene. Trimming stripped 3 bases from V and 16 bases from J, with 16 bases between. The CDR3 has 13 amino acids. As DNA, the CDR3 is TGTGCCAGCAGTGACTTTGCCCTCTGGGTTCTCCACTTT. Encoded protein: CASSDFALWVLHF.

CDR3 bases: TGTGCCAGCTCCCTAGGACAGGGGATGGAAGAGACCCAGTACTTC. This encodes CASSLGQGMEETQYF. The chain has TRBV18 and TRBJ2-5; 9 bases are shared with TRBD1. This CDR3 is 15 amino acids long. Losses at the gene ends were 6 bases for V and 3 bases for J; bases not matched to a gene: 8. Per the germline V gene, CDR1 is KGHSH and CDR2 is LQKENI.

The CDR3 bases are TGTGCCAGCAGTCTAGCGGGGGGAAGAATAGATACGCAGTATTTT. This gives the protein CASSLAGGRIDTQYF. The rearrangement joins TRBV6-6 to TRBJ2-3, with 11 bases fitting TRBD2. Per the germline V gene, CDR1 is MNHNY and CDR2 is SVGAGI (reference sequence). This CDR3 is 15 amino acids long. J lost 5 bases, V lost 5 bases, and 6 bases had no gene match.

This clonotype was found once. This chain links TRBV6-6 with TRBJ1-2; TRBD1 might be the D (6 bases). The CDR3 extends over 13 amino acids. The germline gives CDR1 MNHNY, CDR2 SVGAGI (reference sequence). Trimming shortened V by 6 bases and J by 7 bases, and 15 bases separated the two germline ends. CDR3: CASSPVTGSGYTF. CDR3 DNA sequence: TGTGCCAGCAGCCCCGTAACAGGGAGTGGCTACACCTTC.

The chain joins TRBV7-8 to TRBJ2-6; either TRBD1 or TRBD2 may supply D (5 bases each). Germline V CDR1 and CDR2: SGHVS, FQNEAQ. This CDR3 region has 19 residues. Between the trimmed V and J ends, which lost 1 base and 0 bases, there was a span of 16 bases. The CDR3 coding sequence is TGTGCCAGCAGCTTAGAAACTCCGGGACCGATCTCTGGGGCCAACGTCCTGACTTTC. This codes for CASSLETPGPISGANVLTF.

The rearrangement uses TRBV9 and TRBJ2-1, with D maybe TRBD2 (5 bases). Per germline, CDR1 SGDLS and CDR2 YYNGEE. V gave up 4 bases and J gave up 10 bases, with 21 bases separating them. The CDR3 is 15 amino acids. CDR3 sequence reads: CASSPGRARTHEQFF. The CDR3, as DNA: TGTGCCAGCAGCCCTGGGCGGGCTCGGACCCACGAGCAGTTCTTC.

Regarding this clonotype: This is likely a read error, given that the CDR3 carries no conserved phenylalanine or tryptophan at its end. The genes are TRBV29-1 and TRBJ1-5; D possibly corresponds to TRBD1 (5 bases). Trimming took 6 bases from V and 0 from J, leaving 12 bases between them. This CDR3 region has 14 residues. Looked up from germline, CDR1 is SQVTM and CDR2 is ANQGSEA. The CDR3, as DNA: TGCAGCGTGTCCCAGGGCCATAGCAATCAGCCCCAGCATTTA. Its protein is CSVSQGHSNQPQHL.

For this clonotype: The junction does not match germline at one end; this may be a read error. V gene TRBV20-1 combines with J gene TRBJ1-2, with 12 positions matching TRBD1. Per germline, CDR1 DFQATT and CDR2 SNEGSKA (reference sequence). The CDR3 extends over 15 amino acids. CDR3 protein: CGASTGTGGNYGYTF. For the CDR3, the DNA is TGCGGTGCTAGCACCGGGACAGGGGGCAACTATGGCTACACCTTC.